The next 11 T cell receptor beta chains were all read from a single sample in a study of OX40 agonist ivuxolimab in advanced cancers. Some clones are missing from TCRdb's copy, which holds only in-frame ones; the method was immunoSEQ multiplex PCR. The sample has tens of thousands of clones, around 73% seen once. Sequenced here: CD4+ or CD8+ T cells sorted from blood, sampled in a trial of the OX40 agonist ivuxolimab. The receptors here all came from an adult with an advanced solid tumor such as melanoma, head and neck, liver or kidney cancer.

This clone has a handful of counts. V and J are TRBV7-8 and TRBJ1-6; D is undetermined. The germline gives CDR1 SGHVS, CDR2 FQNEAQ. The CDR3 contains 14 residues. Trimming stripped 11 bases from V and 4 bases from J, with 15 bases between. CDR3 in DNA: TGTGCCCGCCCGCATCGGGATTATAATTCACCCCTCCACTTT. Translation: CARPHRDYNSPLHF.

This clone was recorded only once. The chain recombines TRBV9 with TRBJ1-5; D gene unclear. Per the germline V gene, CDR1 is SGDLS and CDR2 is YYNGEE. This CDR3 is 14 amino acids long. The V and J ends lost 1 base and 0 bases respectively, with 5 bases between them. CDR3 nucleotides: TGTGCCAGCAGCGTAAGCTTTAGCAATCAGCCCCAGCATTTT. Amino acids: CASSVSFSNQPQHF. Combining the CDR3 with reference TRBV9 and TRBJ1-5 gives the whole variable domain DSGVTQTPKHLITATGQRVTLRCSPRSGDLSVYWYQQSLDQGLQFLIQYYNGEERAKGNILERFSAQQFPDLHSELNLSSLELGDSALYFCASSVSFSNQPQHFGDGTRLSIL.

In its sample, this clone was seen many times. This sample includes further DNA sequences coding for the same CDR3. The rearrangement joins TRBV12-5 to TRBJ1-1; D remains ambiguous. V was pared by 1 base and J by 1 base, with 7 bases between. The CDR3 contains 14 residues. CDR1 LGHNT and CDR2 FRNRAP come from the germline V gene. The CDR3 DNA sequence: TGTGCTAGTGGTTTGGGAGGACGGAACACTGAAGCTTTCTTT. Its protein is CASGLGGRNTEAFF.

V is TRBV11-1 and J is TRBJ2-7, with 8 bases that match TRBD1. This CDR3 region has 14 residues. With 8 bases clipped from V and 4 bases from J, the junction kept 10 bases outside the gene matches. Looked up from germline, CDR1 is SGHAT and CDR2 is FQDESV (reference sequence). Written as DNA, the CDR3 is TGTGCCAGCGACCGGGGAACAGGGGGGTACGAGCAGTACTTC. Translated, it gives CASDRGTGGYEQYF.

This rearrangement joins TRBV5-1 to TRBJ2-7, with 9 nucleotides matching TRBD1. This CDR3 comprises 15 residues. Germline-derived CDR1 and CDR2 are SGHRS and YFSETQ. The V gene end was trimmed by 2 bases and the J gene end by 1 base; junction bases not matched to a gene: 4. The CDR3 spells CASSLTTGGSYEQYF. The CDR3 DNA reads TGCGCCAGCAGCTTAACGACAGGGGGGTCCTACGAGCAGTACTTC.

In its sample, this clone was seen a few times. The V call is TRBV6-5, the J call TRBJ2-1; 8 bases line up with TRBD1. V gave up 0 bases and J gave up 12 bases; unmatched junction bases: 10. Germline-derived CDR1 and CDR2 are MNHEY and SVGAGI. This CDR3 comprises 15 residues. The CDR3: CASSYSTPGGLGQFF. CDR3 DNA: TGTGCCAGCAGTTACTCAACCCCAGGGGGCTTGGGGCAGTTCTTC.

As regards this clone: This sample also contains other DNA sequences that code for the same CDR3. J is TRBJ2-7 and V is TRBV5-6; D is undetermined. Between the trimmed V and J ends, which lost 2 bases and 0 bases, there was a span of 6 bases. From germline, CDR1 is SGHDT and CDR2 YYEEEE. The CDR3 is made up of 13 amino acids. The CDR3 DNA follows: TGTGCCAGCAGCTTAGGCAGCTCCTACGAGCAGTACTTC. As protein: CASSLGSSYEQYF.

The chain links TRBV7-6 to TRBJ2-1; no clear D. CDR3 size: 14 residues. CDR1 SGHVS and CDR2 FNYEAQ come from the germline V gene. V lost 1 base to trimming and J lost 5 bases, with 9 bases between them. The CDR3 spells CASSLGPEDNEQFF. CDR3 bases: TGTGCCAGCAGCTTAGGGCCAGAAGACAATGAGCAGTTCTTC.

This clone was seen once. The chain couples TRBV4-1 to TRBJ2-2; weak D call: TRBD2 (5 bases). CDR1 is MGHRA, CDR2 YSYEKL, per germline. This CDR3 is 16 amino acids long. V lost 0 bases and J 5 bases, leaving 13 bases between the germline ends. In DNA, the CDR3 is TGCGCCAGCAGCCAAGAGATAACGGGAAGGACCGGGGAGCTGTTTTTT. Amino acid sequence: CASSQEITGRTGELFF.

The CDR3: CATYRQSGANVLTF. The CDR3 region has the DNA TGTGCCACTTATAGACAGTCTGGGGCCAACGTCCTGACTTTC. The chain joins TRBV5-4 to TRBJ2-6; TRBD1 is a possible D gene (5 bases). The ends were cut back, 9 bases at V and 1 base at J, with 11 bases in the middle. The CDR3 has 14 residues. Germline CDR1 SGHNT, CDR2 YYREEE (reference sequence). Using reference TRBV5-4 and TRBJ2-6 for the parts outside the CDR3, the full variable domain is ETGVTQSPTHLIKTRGQQVTLRCSSQSGHNTVSWYQQALGQGPQFIFQYYREEENGRGNFPPRFSGLQFPNYSSELNVNALELDDSALYLCATYRQSGANVLTFGAGSRLTVL.

This sequence joins TRBV29-1 and TRBJ1-2, with D tentatively TRBD1 (6 bases). Germline CDR1 SQVTM, CDR2 ANQGSEA. The CDR3 has 11 amino acids. Trimming took 6 bases from V and 6 from J, leaving 11 bases between them. For the CDR3, the DNA is TGCAGCGTAGCAACAGGGAATGGCTACACCTTC. Its protein product is CSVATGNGYTF.